These 8 T cell receptor beta chains originate from one sample sequenced in a study of response to subunit inactivated influenza vaccine. MiXCR was run by TCRdb on the RT-PCR reads, yielding one entry per CDR3 protein. The sample contains roughly 650,000 distinct CDR3 sequences, about a sixth of which appear only once. This specimen consisted of PBMCs from blood, obtained 11 to 12 days after vaccination. The origin of the receptors is a man aged 50 to 59 who received an inactivated influenza vaccine.

This clonotype was counted many times. J is TRBJ2-2 and V is TRBV5-1; D possibly corresponds to TRBD2 (5 bases). V lost 7 bases to trimming and J lost 2 bases, with 9 bases between them. The germline CDR1 and CDR2 sequences are SGHRS and YFSETQ. The CDR3 runs 13 residues. This CDR3 reads CASRDYNTGELFF. In DNA form, the CDR3 reads TGCGCCAGCCGGGATTATAACACCGGGGAGCTGTTTTTT.

The rearrangement links TRBV3-1 to TRBJ2-1; TRBD2 might be the D (5 bases). The V gene lost 4 bases and the J gene lost 8 bases, with 15 bases spanning the gap. The CDR3 loop spans 14 amino acids. The V gene's germline CDR1 is LGHDT and CDR2 YNNKEL (reference sequence). The CDR3 spells CASSPRGYGDEQFF. The CDR3 DNA follows: TGTGCCAGCAGCCCCCGGGGTTATGGGGATGAGCAGTTCTTC.

The chain carries TRBV5-4 and TRBJ1-5, with a possible D match to TRBD1 (6 bases). V was trimmed by 4 bases and J by 1 base, leaving 12 bases between them. Per germline, CDR1 SGHNT and CDR2 YYREEE (reference sequence). CDR3 length: 15 residues. CDR3 amino acids: CASSTDGQSNQPQHF. CDR3 nucleotides: TGTGCCAGCAGCACCGACGGACAGAGCAATCAGCCCCAGCATTTT.

In its sample, this clonotype was seen a few times. The genes are TRBV20-1 and TRBJ2-5, with 7 bases matching TRBD2. The V gene end was trimmed by 3 bases and the J gene end by 7 bases; junction bases not matched to a gene: 8. Germline assignment: CDR1 DFQATT and CDR2 SNEGSKA (reference sequence). This CDR3 spans 13 amino acids. The CDR3 coding sequence is TGCAGTGCTAGCGGGGGGAGGGTTCGGACCCAGTACTTC. This codes for CSASGGRVRTQYF.

This clonotype was observed many times. V is TRBV10-3 and J is TRBJ2-7; 8 positions match TRBD2. From germline, CDR1 is ENHRY and CDR2 SYGVKD. This CDR3 region has 12 residues. V dropped 9 bases and J dropped 3; count of bases not matched to a gene: 4. The CDR3 sequence: CAISGNIYEQYF. DNA for the CDR3: TGTGCCATTAGCGGGAACATCTACGAGCAGTACTTC.

The chain carries TRBV7-2 and TRBJ1-1, with D perhaps TRBD1 (6 bases). V was shortened by 5 bases and J by 3 bases, with 13 bases between the two germline ends. Per the germline V gene, CDR1 is SGHTA and CDR2 is FQGNSA. The CDR3 sequence is 14 residues long. CDR3: CASSQDRTHTEAFF. The CDR3 bases are TGTGCCAGCAGCCAGGACAGAACTCACACTGAAGCTTTCTTT.

The rearrangement joins TRBV5-1 to TRBJ2-7, with D hard to call. V dropped 0 bases and J dropped 2 bases, with 9 bases sitting between them. Germline lookup yields CDR1 SGHRS and CDR2 YFSETQ. The CDR3 is 14 amino acids. Written as DNA, the CDR3 is TGCGCCAGCAGCTTGGGGGCCCGTCCCTACGAGCAGTACTTC. It yields the protein CASSLGARPYEQYF.

This clonotype was seen more than once but under ten times. The chain carries TRBV29-1 and TRBJ2-1; D may be TRBD1 or TRBD2 (5 bases each). The CDR3 length is 12 residues. Trimming took off 5 bases at V and 8 bases at J, with 13 bases between the two ends. CDR1 is SQVTM and CDR2 is ANQGSEA in the germline V gene. The CDR3 bases are TGCAGCGTTTACGGGACGTACGATGAGCAGTTCTTC. Residues: CSVYGTYDEQFF.